These 27 T cell receptor beta chains came from one sample sequenced in a study of T-cell memory formation after mild COVID-19. TCRdb ran MiXCR on the 5' RACE reads and lists one entry per CDR3 protein. There are 150,000 to 200,000 distinct CDR3 sequences in the sample; less than 20% occur only once, and around 3.9% lies in the top ten. Sequences were obtained from PBMCs or a T cell subset sorted from them (not recorded which). The receptors were gathered from a man between 18 and 35 years old who had mild COVID-19 (a few samples of this study predate the infection). Cell type and time point are not known.

This clonotype has more than one count but fewer than ten. The chain is built from TRBV4-3 and TRBJ2-2, with 9 bases identical to TRBD1. Unmatched junction bases numbered 8, after V lost 4 bases and J lost 5 bases. CDR1 is LGHNA, CDR2 YSLEER, per germline. The CDR3 covers 16 residues. CDR3 amino acids: CASSLFPGQGTGELFF. CDR3 in DNA: TGCGCCAGCAGCCTTTTCCCGGGACAGGGAACCGGGGAGCTGTTTTTT.

The chain uses TRBV7-9 and TRBJ2-2; D gene unclear. Germline V gene sequence: CDR1 SEHNR, CDR2 FQNEAQ (reference sequence). Trimming took off 2 bases at V and 4 bases at J, with 11 bases between the two ends. This CDR3 spans 15 amino acids. Written as DNA, the CDR3 is TGTGCCAGCAGCTTAAGGCCCGGGTCCACCGGGGAGCTGTTTTTT. This codes for CASSLRPGSTGELFF.

In its sample, this clonotype was seen a few times. V gene TRBV5-1 combines with J gene TRBJ2-7; the D call may be TRBD1 or TRBD2 (5 bases each). There are 15 residues in the CDR3. V dropped 0 bases and J dropped 4 bases, with 14 bases sitting between them. CDR1 and CDR2 from the germline V gene are SGHRS and YFSETQ. The CDR3 loop reads CASSLVPGPEYEQYV. The CDR3 DNA follows: TGCGCCAGCAGCTTGGTACCGGGACCGGAGTACGAGCAGTACGTC.

Only one count was recorded for this clonotype. The chain recombines TRBV2 with TRBJ1-5; no clear D. The CDR3 totals 14 residues. Germline V gene lookup returns CDR1 SNHLY and CDR2 FYNNEI. Trimming took off 3 bases at V and 5 bases at J, with 11 bases between the two ends. The CDR3 is CASSERAEDQPQHF. The CDR3 DNA reads TGTGCCAGCAGTGAGAGGGCTGAAGATCAGCCCCAGCATTTT.

In DNA, the CDR3 is TGCAGCGTTGTTGGGGACAGGGGGTTCAGCGGGGAGCTGTTTTTT. Protein sequence: CSVVGDRGFSGELFF. V gene TRBV29-1 combines with J gene TRBJ2-2; 11 nucleotides align to TRBD1. Losses at the gene ends were 4 bases for V and 7 bases for J; bases not matched to a gene: 8. Germline assignment: CDR1 SQVTM and CDR2 ANQGSEA. CDR3 length equals 15 residues.

This chain links TRBV7-9 with TRBJ1-4; no definite D call. Germline V gives CDR1 SEHNR, CDR2 FQNEAQ (reference sequence). V was shortened by 4 bases and J by 5 bases, with 11 bases between the two germline ends. This CDR3 comprises 14 residues. The CDR3 region has the DNA TGTGCCAGCAGCTCTGGACTGATGAATGAAAAACTGTTTTTT. Protein sequence: CASSSGLMNEKLFF.

This clonotype was seen repeatedly, ten times or more. V is TRBV24-1 and J is TRBJ2-2, with D possibly being TRBD2 (5 bases). The V end was cut by 2 bases, the J end by 5 bases, with 5 bases between. Germline V lookup: CDR1 KGHDR, CDR2 SFDVKD. The CDR3 runs 13 residues. DNA for the CDR3: TGTGCCACCAGTGATTGGGAGACCGGGGAGCTGTTTTTT. Protein sequence: CATSDWETGELFF.

This clonotype was recorded a few times. The V call is TRBV18, the J call TRBJ2-2; 8 bases line up with TRBD2. The CDR3 is 17 amino acids. Trimming at V came to 2 bases and at J to 4 bases, leaving 9 bases not matched to a gene. Germline CDR1 reads KGHSH; CDR2 reads LQKENI. CDR3 protein: CASSPIPSGYTTGELFF. CDR3 in DNA: TGTGCCAGCTCACCAATCCCTAGCGGGTATACCACCGGGGAGCTGTTTTTT. Combining the CDR3 with reference TRBV18 and TRBJ2-2 gives the whole variable domain NAGVMQNPRHLVRRRGQEARLRCSPMKGHSHVYWYRQLPEEGLKFMVYLQKENIIDESGMPKERFSAEFPKEGPSILRIQQVVRGDSAAYFCASSPIPSGYTTGELFFGEGSRLTVL.

The sample holds a few counts of this clonotype. V is TRBV7-2 and J is TRBJ1-2, with no clear D. Germline values: CDR1 SGHTA, CDR2 FQGNSA. V lost 3 bases to trimming and J lost 0 bases, with 2 bases between them. This CDR3 is built from 12 residues. The CDR3 loop reads CASSLANYGYTF. The CDR3, as DNA: TGTGCCAGCAGCTTGGCTAACTATGGCTACACCTTC.

This clonotype turned up a few times. The rearrangement uses TRBV12-3 or TRBV12-4 and TRBJ1-1; weak D call: TRBD1 (5 bases). Trimming stripped 7 bases from V and 1 base from J, with 16 bases between. This CDR3 contains 15 residues. The CDR3 DNA follows: TGTGCCAGCACCCTAGTCCGGGGGAGGAACACTGAAGCTTTCTTT. This codes for CASTLVRGRNTEAFF.

This clonotype was counted a few times. The V call is TRBV28, the J call TRBJ2-7; the match to TRBD1 covers 8 bases. The ends lost 7 bases at V and 0 bases at J; junction bases unmatched: 11. The CDR3 loop spans 16 amino acids. CDR1 and CDR2 from the germline V gene are MDHEN and SYDVKM. CDR3: CASKPPQGASSYEQYV. The CDR3 DNA follows: TGTGCCAGCAAACCACCCCAGGGGGCAAGCTCCTACGAGCAGTACGTC.

This clonotype was picked up many times. In DNA, the CDR3 is TGCAGTGCTAGTCGGGTGAACACTGAAGCTTTCTTT. Translating it yields CSASRVNTEAFF. The chain has TRBV20-1 and TRBJ1-1; D call uncertain. The CDR3 runs to 12 residues. Between the trimmed V and J ends, which lost 3 bases and 0 bases, there was a span of 5 bases. The germline CDR1 and CDR2 sequences are DFQATT and SNEGSKA (reference sequence).

The chain joins TRBV11-2 to TRBJ1-4; 10 bases map to TRBD1. This CDR3 spans 15 amino acids. V was pared by 5 bases and J by 10 bases, with 10 bases of the junction left unmatched. Per germline, CDR1 SGHAT and CDR2 FQNNGV. The CDR3 DNA reads TGTGCCAGCAGCATTGGGACAGGGGAAGACAGAAAACTGTTTTTT. Encoded protein: CASSIGTGEDRKLFF.

The chain is built from TRBV7-8 and TRBJ1-1, with D hard to call. Germline CDR1 reads SGHVS; CDR2 reads FQNEAQ. The CDR3 loop spans 14 amino acids. Trimming stripped 5 bases from V and 11 bases from J, with 21 bases between. The CDR3 region is CASSGAAGTTLAFF. DNA for the CDR3: TGTGCCAGCAGCGGAGCTGCGGGTACTACGTTGGCTTTCTTT.

The V and J genes are TRBV7-8 and TRBJ1-2; tentatively, D is TRBD1 (6 bases). V shed 5 bases and J shed 8 bases, with 18 bases lying between them. The length of the CDR3 is 14 residues. Germline V lookup: CDR1 SGHVS, CDR2 FQNEAQ. This CDR3 reads CASSTRDIQRGYTF. The CDR3 nucleotides read TGTGCCAGCAGCACCCGGGACATCCAGAGGGGCTACACCTTC.

This clonotype appeared a few times. V and J are TRBV9 and TRBJ2-1; TRBD2 matches at 11 bases. The trim removed 2 bases at V and 4 bases at J, leaving 2 bases unmatched. The CDR3 consists of 15 residues. CDR1 and CDR2 from the germline V gene are SGDLS and YYNGEE. The CDR3 DNA is TGTGCCAGCAGCGTCGGGACTAGCGGATACAATGAGCAGTTCTTC. Translation gives CASSVGTSGYNEQFF.

This chain connects TRBV12-3 or TRBV12-4 to TRBJ1-4; D is uncertain. CDR3 length equals 15 residues. V shed 4 bases and J shed 6 bases, with 15 bases lying between them. CDR3 sequence: CASSSRTPAHEKLFF. In DNA form, the CDR3 reads TGTGCCAGCAGTTCAAGGACGCCAGCCCATGAAAAACTGTTTTTT.

This chain links TRBV4-2 with TRBJ2-1; 7 bases are a match to TRBD2. This CDR3 region has 18 residues. Trimming at V came to 0 bases and at J to 2 bases, leaving 10 bases not matched to a gene. CDR1 is LGHNA, CDR2 YNFKEQ, per germline. The CDR3 loop reads CASSQDWAGDVTYNEQFF. The CDR3 DNA is TGTGCCAGCAGCCAAGATTGGGCGGGGGACGTTACCTACAATGAGCAGTTCTTC.

This clonotype showed up many times. This chain joins TRBV5-1 and TRBJ2-3, with D possibly being TRBD1 (6 bases). Trimming pared 6 bases from V and 0 bases from J, leaving 17 bases between. Germline V gene lookup returns CDR1 SGHRS and CDR2 YFSETQ. This CDR3 is built from 16 residues. The CDR3 loop is CASNEGGAASTDTQYF. CDR3 sequence (DNA): TGCGCCAGCAATGAAGGGGGAGCAGCTAGCACAGATACGCAGTATTTT.

In DNA form, the CDR3 reads TGTGCCAGCAGTTCTCCCGGGGCCACAGATACGCAGTATTTT. Encoded protein: CASSSPGATDTQYF. The chain carries TRBV12-3 or TRBV12-4 and TRBJ2-3; D might be TRBD1 or TRBD2, each matching 5 bases. This CDR3 comprises 14 residues. V shed 4 bases and J shed 2 bases, with 10 bases lying between them.

This chain uses TRBV23-1 with TRBJ2-7, with 11 bases aligning to TRBD1. TRBV23-1 carries the ORF label, with uncertain function. Trimming at V came to 2 bases and at J to 3 bases, leaving 3 bases not matched to a gene. This CDR3 is 15 amino acids long. CDR3 sequence reads: CASSQRDRGIYEQYV. The CDR3 DNA reads as TGCGCCAGCAGTCAACGGGACAGGGGGATCTACGAGCAGTACGTC.

V is TRBV18 and J is TRBJ2-3, with 12 bases that match TRBD2. Germline assignment: CDR1 KGHSH and CDR2 LQKENI. V gave up 5 bases and J gave up 5 bases; unmatched junction bases: 2. This CDR3 comprises 14 residues. CDR3 amino acids: CASSGLAGIDTQYF. CDR3 nucleotides: TGTGCCAGCTCAGGACTAGCGGGGATAGATACGCAGTATTTT.

The chain uses TRBV5-1 and TRBJ2-3; 7 bases are shared with TRBD2. The trim removed 2 bases at V and 0 bases at J, leaving 0 bases unmatched. The CDR3 consists of 14 residues. The germline V gene has CDR1 SGHRS and CDR2 YFSETQ. The DNA for the CDR3 is TGCGCCAGCAGCTTCGGGAGGAGCACAGATACGCAGTATTTT. It codes for CASSFGRSTDTQYF.

This clonotype was counted only a few times. The rearrangement links TRBV12-3 or TRBV12-4 to TRBJ1-5; 7 bases agree with TRBD1. V trimming: 6 bases; J trimming: 3 bases; junction bases outside the gene matches: 5. The CDR3 length is 14 residues. The CDR3 loop reads CASRAGQNNQPQHF. In DNA, the CDR3 is TGTGCCAGCAGGGCGGGACAGAACAATCAGCCCCAGCATTTT.

This clonotype was seen more than once but under ten times. This sequence joins TRBV6-2 or TRBV6-3 and TRBJ2-7; D possibly corresponds to TRBD2 (5 bases). Germline V gene data show CDR1 as MNHEY and CDR2 as SVGEGT. This CDR3 spans 15 amino acids. The ends were cut back, 4 bases at V and 4 bases at J, with 17 bases in the middle. The CDR3 DNA reads as TGTGCCAGCAGTTCGGGCCTCACGAGGGAATACGAGCAGTACTTC. It codes for CASSSGLTREYEQYF.

J is TRBJ2-2 and V is TRBV29-1; D is uncertain. The V gene's germline CDR1 is SQVTM and CDR2 ANQGSEA. Trimming took off 3 bases at V and 1 base at J, with 6 bases between the two ends. This CDR3 is 13 amino acids long. CDR3 amino acids: CSVDFMNTGELFF. As DNA, the CDR3 is TGCAGCGTTGATTTCATGAACACCGGGGAGCTGTTTTTT.

The V call is TRBV6-5, the J call TRBJ2-2, with D possibly matching TRBD2 (6 bases). Germline V gene data show CDR1 as MNHEY and CDR2 as SVGAGI. This CDR3 spans 14 amino acids. V dropped 8 bases and J dropped 1 base, with 11 bases sitting between them. This chain's CDR3 is CASSWEVNTGELFF. CDR3 sequence (DNA): TGTGCCAGCTCGTGGGAGGTGAACACCGGGGAGCTGTTTTTT.